Listed below are T cell receptor beta chains from one sample, sequenced in a study of cytomegalovirus exposure and HLA in healthy donors. The data were produced by immunoSEQ multiplex PCR, yet TCRdb's version contains in-frame clones alone and is incomplete. Here the sample spans about 110,000 clones, roughly 90% being singletons. The sequenced sample was PBMCs. The receptor set was obtained from a young woman in good health and CMV-seropositive. The CDR3 runs from the conserved cysteine through the conserved F or W.

len,j_gene,v_gene,CDR3aa
15,TRBJ2-7,TRBV9,CASSEGLADSYEQYF
17,TRBJ1-2,TRBV28,CASNPAWGRVGIYGYTF
15,TRBJ2-5,TRBV7-2,CASSLVGPTGETQYF
17,TRBJ2-5,TRBV11-3,CASSSPLAGVGVETQYF
16,TRBJ2-7,TRBV18,CASSPGAGTGGGEQYF
14,TRBJ1-5,TRBV7-2,CASSLHSTAQPQHF
14,TRBJ2-3,TRBV13,CASSQWTSGDTQYF
14,TRBJ1-1,TRBV2,CASSYSGVDTEAFF
15,TRBJ1-1,TRBV30,CAWSVRLGEDTEAFF
14,TRBJ2-2,TRBV19,CASRRGANTGELFF
14,TRBJ1-1,TRBV9,CASSPRQTPTEAFF
16,TRBJ2-2,TRBV6-6,CASSGQPTRAGGELFF
16,TRBJ2-2,TRBV4-2,CASSQEGGGGTGELFF
15,TRBJ2-7,TRBV5-4,CASSNKAGSSYEQYF
17,TRBJ2-7,TRBV4-1,CASSRHPVRGLTYEQYF
13,TRBJ2-5,TRBV2,CASRREAQETQYF
14,TRBJ1-2,TRBV21-1,CASSKESRNYGYTF
16,TRBJ2-4,TRBV19,CASSIQGGTGGIMKYF
15,TRBJ1-5,TRBV5-5,CASSLSDIRLEPQHF
13,TRBJ1-2,TRBV28,CASSTPGQKGYTF
13,.,TRBV19,CASSTGLAYEQYF
14,TRBJ2-2,TRBV6-5,CASSSERGTGELFF
14,TRBJ2-2,TRBV10-1,CASRLAANTGELFF
17,TRBJ2-2,TRBV4-3,CASSQEPPGGGTGELFF
15,TRBJ2-2,TRBV4-3,CASSAGYLNTGELFF
12,TRBJ2-7,TRBV2,CASSRQGYEQYF
16,TRBJ2-1,TRBV7-3,CASSPHSGKNYNEQFF
15,TRBJ2-1,TRBV2,CASSERGLGLPEQFF
14,TRBJ1-2,TRBV18,CASSPQGTDYGYTF
16,TRBJ2-3,TRBV10-1,CASSESWTEMTDTQYF
13,TRBJ1-2,TRBV7-2,CASSPQGGYGYTF
15,TRBJ1-2,TRBV7-8,CASSLGSAANYGYTF
14,TRBJ1-4,TRBV6-1,CASSAGTGLGKLFF
16,TRBJ2-1,TRBV7-2,CASSTQSGRAYNEQFF
13,TRBJ1-2,TRBV27,CASSRDRDYGYTF
15,TRBJ2-3,TRBV5-6,CASSTIAGVGDTQYF
14,TRBJ2-1,TRBV30,CAWSRLAASGEQFF
13,TRBJ2-7,TRBV5-1,CASSLARTYEQYF
15,TRBJ2-1,TRBV27,CASRDSGGGYNEQFF
16,TRBJ2-6,TRBV19,CASKGSVREGANVLTF
15,TRBJ2-7,TRBV4-2,CASSQDNRGVYEQYF
13,TRBJ1-1,TRBV7-9,CASSLGWATEAFF
16,TRBJ2-1,TRBV4-2,CASSQESGRVYNEQFF
14,TRBJ1-5,TRBV5-6,CASSLGLTNQPQHF
16,TRBJ1-5,TRBV5-6,CASSSLKTGGNQPQHF
15,TRBJ2-3,TRBV9,CASSPGTGSTDTQYF
12,TRBJ2-7,TRBV7-9,CASSSEIYEQYF
12,TRBJ1-2,TRBV2,CASSRTGYGYTF
14,TRBJ2-7,TRBV11-2,CASSPQGNLYEQYF
16,TRBJ2-7,TRBV7-2,CASSSPRLAGTYEQYF
15,TRBJ2-1,TRBV5-1,CASSLASGSPNEQFF
17,TRBJ2-1,TRBV4-3,CASSRNFRAYSYNEQFF